The 20 T cell receptor beta chains reported below all come from one sample, sequenced in a study of blood T cell repertoires in COVID-19. The table came from immunoSEQ multiplex PCR; TCRdb's copy has only in-frame clones and leaves some out. The sample lists about 63,000 clones; more than 75% were seen once. The sequencing input was peripheral blood. The source is a woman older than 75 with acute or convalescent COVID-19.

This clone has only a few counts. The V gene is TRBV20-1, the J gene TRBJ1-5, with TRBD1 matching 9 bases. Unmatched junction bases numbered 8, after V lost 3 bases and J lost 2 bases. The CDR3 is made up of 16 amino acids. The germline CDR1 and CDR2 sequences are DFQATT and SNEGSKA (reference sequence). The CDR3 nucleotides read TGCAGTGCTAGTGACCCGGGACAGGGACGCAATCAGCCCCAGCATTTT. It codes for CSASDPGQGRNQPQHF.

The chain joins TRBV12-3 or TRBV12-4 to TRBJ1-6; perhaps TRBD1 as D (5 bases). The V gene lost 7 bases and the J gene lost 9 bases, with 10 bases spanning the gap. CDR3 size: 12 residues. The CDR3 spells CASTLGGSPLHF. DNA for the CDR3: TGTGCCAGCACCCTCGGGGGTTCACCCCTCCACTTT.

The CDR3 here is CASSLTRNTEAFF. DNA of the CDR3: TGTGCCAGCAGCTTGACACGGAACACTGAAGCTTTCTTT. This chain uses TRBV7-9 with TRBJ1-1; D is unresolved. Germline CDR1 and CDR2: SEHNR and FQNEAQ (reference sequence). The CDR3 sequence is 13 residues long. V lost 3 bases to trimming and J lost 1 base, with 6 bases between them.

The chain couples TRBV29-1 to TRBJ2-1; 9 nucleotides line up with TRBD2. The CDR3 has 14 amino acids. Trimming removed 2 bases from V and 5 bases from J; junction bases left unmatched: 4. CDR1 and CDR2 from the germline V gene are SQVTM and ANQGSEA. The CDR3 region is CSVEWGLADNEQFF. Here the CDR3 DNA reads TGCAGCGTTGAATGGGGACTAGCCGACAATGAGCAGTTCTTC.

This clone showed up just a few times. The chain joins TRBV14 to TRBJ1-4; 9 bases fit TRBD1. After removal of 3 bases from V and 7 bases from J, the junction contained 15 bases not matched to a gene. CDR1 is SGHDN and CDR2 is FVKESK in the germline V gene. The CDR3 is 18 residues long. This CDR3 is CASSHAGTGRSHREKLFF. The CDR3 DNA is TGTGCCAGCAGCCATGCCGGGACAGGGCGATCCCATCGTGAAAAACTGTTTTTT. Drawing the rest from reference TRBV14 and TRBJ1-4, the complete variable domain is EAGVTQFPSHSVIEKGQTVTLRCDPISGHDNLYWYRRVMGKEIKFLLHFVKESKQDESGMPNNRFLAERTGGTYSTLKVQPAELEDSGVYFCASSHAGTGRSHREKLFFGSGTQLSVL.

This clone has only a few counts. The chain couples TRBV5-1 to TRBJ1-1; 7 bases agree with TRBD1. Germline lookup yields CDR1 SGHRS and CDR2 YFSETQ. The CDR3 sequence is 14 residues long. Trimming cost V 0 bases and J 5 bases; bases outside gene matches: 4. The CDR3 is CASSLEAGGTEAFF. CDR3 nucleotides: TGCGCCAGCAGCTTGGAGGCAGGGGGTACTGAAGCTTTCTTT.

The sample holds a few counts of this clone. V gene TRBV7-9 combines with J gene TRBJ2-7; TRBD1 agrees at 8 bases. Trimming cost V 4 bases and J 3 bases; bases outside gene matches: 5. Germline CDR1 reads SEHNR; CDR2 reads FQNEAQ (reference sequence). The CDR3 length is 14 residues. Here the CDR3 DNA reads TGTGCCAGCAGCTCTCGGACAGGGAACTACGAGCAGTACTTC. This codes for CASSSRTGNYEQYF.

The rearrangement uses TRBV3-1 (or the pseudogene TRBV3-2) and TRBJ1-4; D is unresolved. Between the trimmed V and J ends, which lost 0 bases and 6 bases, there was a span of 8 bases. This CDR3 has 14 residues. The germline V gene encodes CDR1 LGHDT and CDR2 YNNKEL (reference sequence). The CDR3 DNA is TGTGCCAGCAGCCAAGAAGCATATCATGAAAAACTGTTTTTT. It specifies CASSQEAYHEKLFF.

J is TRBJ2-7 and V is TRBV6-5; 11 bases match TRBD2. J was trimmed by 7 bases and V by 5 bases; bases with no gene match: 7. CDR1 is MNHEY, CDR2 SVGAGI, per germline. CDR3 length: 14 residues. CDR3 region: CASSKLAGVEEQYF. For the CDR3, the DNA is TGTGCCAGCAGTAAACTAGCGGGAGTGGAGGAGCAGTACTTC.

The rearrangement links TRBV27 to TRBJ2-7, with 10 nucleotides matching TRBD2. Germline CDR1 MNHEY, CDR2 SMNVEV (reference sequence). The length of the CDR3 is 14 residues. Germline trimming cut 5 bases from V and 3 bases from J; bases unmatched to any gene: 4. The CDR3 loop is CASSVASGSYEQYF. Written as DNA, the CDR3 is TGTGCCAGCAGTGTCGCTAGCGGGAGCTACGAGCAGTACTTC.

The V gene is TRBV2, the J gene TRBJ2-3; weak D call: TRBD2 (5 bases). The germline V gene has CDR1 SNHLY and CDR2 FYNNEI. The CDR3 spans 12 residues. V lost 6 bases, J lost 3 bases, and 7 bases lay in between. CDR3 DNA: TGTGCCAGCAGGTGGGAGACAGATACGCAGTATTTT. Protein: CASRWETDTQYF.

The chain has TRBV19 and TRBJ2-7; 10 bases map to TRBD2. Germline V lookup: CDR1 LNHDA, CDR2 SQIVND (reference sequence). CDR3 size: 19 residues. Trimming took 3 bases from V and 6 from J; bases not matched to a gene: 20. CDR3 in DNA: TGTGCCAGTAGTATGGGTCCCACGCAGGGACTAGCGAAAAGTTCCGAGCAGTACTTC. Translation: CASSMGPTQGLAKSSEQYF. The full variable domain, its missing parts supplied by reference TRBV19 and TRBJ2-7, is DGGITQSPKYLFRKEGQNVTLSCEQNLNHDAMYWYRQDPGQGLRLIYYSQIVNDFQKGDIAEGYSVSREKKESFPLTVTSAQKNPTAFYLCASSMGPTQGLAKSSEQYFGPGTRLTVT.

The chain combines TRBV5-5 with TRBJ1-2; TRBD1 is a possible D gene (5 bases). The CDR3 totals 14 residues. CDR1 and CDR2 from the germline V gene are SGHKS and YYEKEE (reference sequence). V was pared by 0 bases and J by 4 bases, with 10 bases between. Here the CDR3 reads CASSLDGQGYGYTF. CDR3 sequence (DNA): TGTGCCAGCAGCTTGGACGGGCAGGGCTATGGCTACACCTTC. The whole variable domain, filled in from reference TRBV5-5 and TRBJ1-2, reads DAGVTQSPTHLIKTRGQQVTLRCSPISGHKSVSWYQQVLGQGPQFIFQYYEKEERGRGNFPDRFSARQFPNYSSELNVNALLLGDSALYLCASSLDGQGYGYTFGSGTRLTVV.

This clone was recorded a few times. This chain uses TRBV7-9 with TRBJ2-3, with 7 bases fitting TRBD1. The ends lost 5 bases at V and 3 bases at J; junction bases unmatched: 8. Per the germline V gene, CDR1 is SEHNR and CDR2 is FQNEAQ (reference sequence). CDR3 size: 15 residues. Written as DNA, the CDR3 is TGTGCCAGCAGCCCCAGGGGGTGGTTAACAGATACGCAGTATTTT. Encoded protein: CASSPRGWLTDTQYF. Full variable domain (rest looked up from reference TRBV7-9 and TRBJ2-3): DTGVSQNPRHKITKRGQNVTFRCDPISEHNRLYWYRQTLGQGPEFLTYFQNEAQLEKSRLLSDRFSAERPKGSFSTLEIQRTEQGDSAMYLCASSPRGWLTDTQYFGPGTRLTVL.

The chain uses TRBV19 and TRBJ1-1; TRBD1 aligns across 8 bases. With V trimmed by 4 bases and J by 2 bases, 3 bases remained unmatched. Germline values: CDR1 LNHDA, CDR2 SQIVND (reference sequence). The CDR3 loop spans 14 amino acids. CDR3: CASSKDRDNTEAFF. The CDR3 DNA is TGTGCCAGTAGTAAGGACAGGGATAACACTGAAGCTTTCTTT.

The V and J genes are TRBV28 and TRBJ1-5; possibly TRBD1 for D (5 bases). CDR1 is MDHEN and CDR2 is SYDVKM in the germline V gene. The CDR3 runs 15 residues. Trimming cost V 4 bases and J 6 bases, with 16 bases left between them. This CDR3 is CASSSPGGGSQPQHF. The DNA for the CDR3 is TGTGCCAGCAGTTCCCCGGGGGGTGGCAGTCAGCCCCAGCATTTT. Full variable domain (rest looked up from reference TRBV28 and TRBJ1-5): DVKVTQSSRYLVKRTGEKVFLECVQDMDHENMFWYRQDPGLGLRLIYFSYDVKMKEKGDIPEGYSVSREKKERFSLILESASTNQTSMYLCASSSPGGGSQPQHFGDGTRLSIL.

The chain recombines TRBV2 with TRBJ2-5; D might be TRBD2 (6 bases). The ends were cut back, 7 bases at V and 3 bases at J, with 21 bases in the middle. Germline V gives CDR1 SNHLY, CDR2 FYNNEI. The CDR3 runs 16 residues. This chain's CDR3 is CASTRDGLASKETQYF. DNA of the CDR3: TGTGCCAGCACCCGAGACGGGCTAGCGAGTAAAGAGACCCAGTACTTC. Full variable domain (outside the CDR3, taken from reference TRBV2 and TRBJ2-5): EPEVTQTPSHQVTQMGQEVILRCVPISNHLYFYWYRQILGQKVEFLVSFYNNEISEKSEIFDDQFSVERPDGSNFTLKIRSTKLEDSAMYFCASTRDGLASKETQYFGPGTRLLVL.

The rearrangement joins TRBV18 to TRBJ2-5, with 11 bases matching TRBD2. Per germline, CDR1 KGHSH and CDR2 LQKENI. CDR3 size: 20 residues. Unmatched junction bases numbered 16, after V lost 3 bases and J lost 1 base. CDR3 sequence (DNA): TGTGCCAGCTCACCTTCTATGGGGACTAGCGGCCCGCGGGCCCAAGAGACCCAGTACTTC. As protein: CASSPSMGTSGPRAQETQYF.

The chain combines TRBV6-5 with TRBJ1-2, with 8 bases fitting TRBD1. From germline, CDR1 is MNHEY and CDR2 SVGAGI. This CDR3 has 11 residues. The J segment lost 8 bases and the V segment lost 6 bases, leaving 2 bases of the junction unmatched. CDR3 sequence (DNA): TGTGCCAGCAGGAGGACAGGGGGCTACACCTTC. Protein product: CASRRTGGYTF.

The chain links TRBV9 to TRBJ2-3, with D unresolved. Germline values: CDR1 SGDLS, CDR2 YYNGEE. The CDR3 contains 13 residues. V was clipped by 7 bases and J by 1 base, with 10 bases between them. The CDR3 nucleotides read TGTGCCAGCGGCAGACAAGGCACAGATACGCAGTATTTT. Translating it yields CASGRQGTDTQYF.